This T cell receptor (beta chain) appears in the sequencing data of a study of blood T cell repertoires in COVID-19. The wider study: PBMCs, B-cell-depleted T cells, or T cells were the source of the cDNA or gDNA that made up the material.

V was pared by 0 bases and J by 11 bases, with 3 bases of the junction left unmatched. The CDR3 length is 12 residues. CDR1 is SGHDT and CDR2 is YYEEEE in the germline V gene. Libraries were prepared by immunoSEQ multiplex PCR; TCRdb keeps only in-frame clonotypes and omits some of them. The sample carries 200,000 or so clones, approximately 91% recorded once. Sequencing was carried out using peripheral blood. The genes are TRBV5-6 and TRBJ1-1; 8 bases are a match to TRBD1. The sequence was collected from a man aged 70-80 years with active or convalescent COVID-19. The CDR3, as DNA: TGTGCCAGCAGCTTGGTCAGGGGGCGGGCTTTCTTT. Translation: CASSLVRGRAFF.